The 5 T cell receptor beta chains reported below all come from one sample, sequenced in a study of T cell responses to AZD1222 COVID-19 vaccine. Data came from immunoSEQ multiplex PCR; TCRdb stores just in-frame clones and leaves some out. The sample yields roughly 110,000 clones, approximately 90% seen once. The starting material was peripheral blood, obtained on day 0 of AZD1222 vaccination. The receptors were sampled from an adult in good health.

The chain has TRBV7-3 and TRBJ2-5; tentatively, D is TRBD1 or TRBD2 (5 bases each). This CDR3 contains 14 residues. Germline V CDR1 and CDR2: SGHTA, FQGTGA. V lost 5 bases, J lost 4 bases, and 14 bases lay in between. The CDR3 DNA sequence: TGTGCCAGCAGCCTTGGGACCTGGGGAGAGACCCAGTACTTC. Translating it yields CASSLGTWGETQYF.

The chain couples TRBV5-8 to TRBJ1-2, with 8 bases fitting TRBD1. CDR1 SGHTS and CDR2 YDEGEE come from the germline V gene. The CDR3 runs 16 residues. J lost 0 bases, V lost 0 bases, and 4 bases had no gene match. CDR3 DNA: TGTGCCAGCAGCTTGGCGGACAGGGCGTCTAACTATGGCTACACCTTC. Its translation is CASSLADRASNYGYTF.

The rearrangement joins TRBV6-5 to TRBJ1-1, with D unresolved. The CDR3 runs 12 residues. Trimming left V 7 bases short and J 5 bases short, with 11 bases between. The germline gives CDR1 MNHEY, CDR2 SVGAGI. DNA of the CDR3: TGTGCCAGCATCGGGCTTGGGACTGAAGCTTTCTTT. It codes for CASIGLGTEAFF.

This rearrangement joins TRBV29-1 to TRBJ1-1; tentatively, D is TRBD1 (6 bases). Between the trimmed V and J ends, which lost 7 bases and 7 bases, there was a span of 19 bases. Germline-derived CDR1 and CDR2 are SQVTM and ANQGSEA. The CDR3 contains 13 residues. CDR3 protein: CSAAMGTYNEAFF. CDR3 DNA sequence: TGCAGCGCCGCGATGGGGACATATAATGAAGCTTTCTTT.

By sample share, this clone is medium-sized. The V and J genes are TRBV7-8 and TRBJ2-7, with TRBD1 identical over 10 bases. V lost 1 base and J lost 1; bases outside the gene matches: 7. From germline, CDR1 is SGHVS and CDR2 FQNEAQ. The CDR3 extends over 17 amino acids. CDR3 protein: CASSLGDRGRVSYEQYF. The CDR3 nucleotides are TGTGCCAGCAGCTTAGGTGACAGGGGGCGTGTTTCCTACGAGCAGTACTTC.